Sequencing of this T cell receptor (beta chain) was carried out in a study of blood T cell repertoires in COVID-19. In the study overall: Italy, Spain and the United States were the sources of the convalescent and acute COVID-19 samples. PBMCs, B-cell-depleted T cells, or T cells were the source of the cDNA or gDNA that made up the material.

The CDR3 is made up of 15 amino acids. Germline V gene lookup returns CDR1 SGHTA and CDR2 FQGNSA. Trimming removed 5 bases from V and 8 bases from J, with 18 bases in between. Source study methods: Amplification with reference gene primers provided the estimates of nucleated cell counts. TCRdb's table, derived via immunoSEQ multiplex PCR, lists solely in-frame clones and lacks some. V and J calls and clone size are as listed in that table; D and trimming were resolved from the DNA. The sample shows about 140,000 clones, less than 85% of them seen only once. Source material: peripheral blood. The chain couples TRBV7-2 to TRBJ1-4; maybe TRBD1 (6 bases). The clonotype was recovered from a woman older than 75 in a cohort sampled during active or convalescent COVID-19. CDR3 amino acids: CASSPTGFGGEKLFF. The CDR3 nucleotides are TGTGCCAGCAGCCCTACAGGGTTCGGTGGGGAAAAACTGTTTTTT.